The 24 T cell receptor beta chains given below trace back to one sample, sequenced in a study of lung T cells in sarcoidosis with Löfgren's syndrome. TCRdb independently ran MiXCR on the reads; one entry per CDR3 protein. This table holds 60,000 or so distinct CDR3 sequences, around 20% found once. The sample consisted of CD4+ T cells from PBMCs. These receptors originate from a human donor with sarcoidosis (Löfgren's syndrome or another form), or a control subject (not recorded which).

This clonotype was seen only a few times. This may arise from a read error, as a much more abundant clone is one base away. The J gene is TRBJ1-2, the V gene TRBV4-1, with a possible D match to TRBD1 (6 bases). Germline CDR1 is MGHRA and CDR2 is YSYEKL. This CDR3 has 11 amino acids. The CDR3 DNA sequence: TGCGCCAGCAGCCAAGCCCAGGGGCTCGCCTTC. Amino acid sequence: CASSQAQGLAF.

This clonotype was seen repeatedly, ten times or more. The genes are TRBV20-1 and TRBJ1-1, with no clear D. Per germline, CDR1 DFQATT and CDR2 SNEGSKA (reference sequence). Trimming cost V 3 bases and J 1 base, with 6 bases left between them. The CDR3 has 12 amino acids. The CDR3 protein is CSARRQNTEAFF. The CDR3 coding sequence is TGCAGTGCTAGGAGGCAGAACACTGAAGCTTTCTTT.

This clonotype was counted ten times or more. The chain has TRBV6-1 and TRBJ1-2, with a possible D match to TRBD1 (5 bases). V was pared by 5 bases and J by 6 bases, with 16 bases between. The CDR3 has 14 residues. Germline values: CDR1 MNHNS, CDR2 SASEGT. CDR3 residues: CASSSGRGEDGYTF. Written as DNA, the CDR3 is TGTGCCAGCAGTTCGGGGCGGGGAGAGGATGGCTACACCTTC.

This clonotype appeared many times. CDR3 region: CASSPFLGDTQYF. The CDR3 region has the DNA TGTGCCAGCAGCCCCTTCTTGGGAGATACGCAGTATTTT. The chain carries TRBV14 and TRBJ2-3; unclear D gene. CDR1 is SGHDN and CDR2 is FVKESK in the germline V gene. The CDR3 extends over 13 amino acids. V lost 4 bases, J lost 5 bases, and 10 bases lay in between.

This clonotype was seen many times. The chain carries TRBV10-1 and TRBJ1-1; TRBD1 is a possible D gene (6 bases). Germline loops: CDR1 WNHNN, CDR2 SYGVQD (reference sequence). The CDR3 totals 16 residues. Trimming cost V 4 bases and J 3 bases, with 18 bases left between them. The CDR3 bases are TGCGCCAGCAGTGGGGCCCTGGGGGCGGAGGACACTGAAGCTTTCTTT. It codes for CASSGALGAEDTEAFF.

In its sample, this clonotype was seen a few times. This clone may be a read error of a much larger clone one base away. The V call is TRBV20-1, the J call TRBJ2-5, with 11 bases matching TRBD2. This CDR3 spans 15 amino acids. Germline V gene data show CDR1 as DFQATT and CDR2 as SNEGSKA (reference sequence). V dropped 5 bases and J dropped 1; count of bases not matched to a gene: 6. The CDR3 coding sequence is TGCAGTGCTGGGCGACTAGCGGGGAGCCAAGAGACCCAGTACTTC. Encoded protein: CSAGRLAGSQETQYF.

This clonotype was seen repeatedly, ten times or more. The J gene is TRBJ2-7, the V gene TRBV28; D unresolved. The CDR3 covers 13 residues. V lost 1 base, J lost 4 bases, and 8 bases lay in between. The germline CDR1 and CDR2 sequences are MDHEN and SYDVKM. The CDR3 region has the DNA TGTGCCAGCAGTTTATATAAGGATTACGAGCAGTACGTC. It yields the protein CASSLYKDYEQYV.

At least ten counts were recorded for this clonotype. J is TRBJ2-3 and V is TRBV12-5; no reliable D call. Looked up from germline, CDR1 is LGHNT and CDR2 is FRNRAP. V shed 3 bases and J shed 6 bases, with 4 bases lying between them. The CDR3 covers 11 residues. CDR3 region: CASGFRDTQYF. CDR3 nucleotides: TGTGCTAGTGGTTTCAGGGATACGCAGTATTTT.

The chain recombines TRBV5-1 with TRBJ2-3; 12 positions agree with TRBD2. CDR3 length equals 16 residues. The V and J ends lost 4 bases and 4 bases, in that order; junction bases with no gene match: 7. The germline gives CDR1 SGHRS, CDR2 YFSETQ. CDR3: CASSQKTSGGADTQYF. The CDR3 region has the DNA TGCGCCAGCAGCCAAAAGACTAGCGGGGGTGCAGATACGCAGTATTTT.

This clonotype was observed once. The CDR3 spells CASSTRGLSGSYQETQYF. Written as DNA, the CDR3 is TGTGCCAGTAGTACACGTGGACTATCGGGGTCGTACCAAGAGACCCAGTACTTC. The chain joins TRBV19 to TRBJ2-5; the D gene is possibly TRBD2 (6 bases). The CDR3 is 18 amino acids. Trimming stripped 4 bases from V and 0 bases from J, with 21 bases between. The V gene's germline CDR1 is LNHDA and CDR2 SQIVND (reference sequence).

The J gene is TRBJ1-3, the V gene TRBV7-2, with 7 bases matching TRBD1. The germline V gene encodes CDR1 SGHTA and CDR2 FQGNSA. V lost 5 bases and J lost 0; bases outside the gene matches: 7. The CDR3 length is 16 residues. CDR3 protein: CASSQTGQTSGNTIYF. The CDR3 bases are TGTGCCAGCAGCCAGACGGGACAGACCTCTGGAAACACCATATATTTT. Full variable domain (outside the CDR3, taken from reference TRBV7-2 and TRBJ1-3): GAGVSQSPSNKVTEKGKDVELRCDPISGHTALYWYRQSLGQGLEFLIYFQGNSAPDKSGLPSDRFSAERTGGSVSTLTIQRTQQEDSAVYLCASSQTGQTSGNTIYFGEGSWLTVV.

In its sample, this clonotype was seen a few times. Since a much larger clone is just one base distant, this may be a read error. The chain uses TRBV20-1 and TRBJ2-7; 8 nucleotides align to TRBD2. V dropped 6 bases and J dropped 0; count of bases not matched to a gene: 7. Germline assignment: CDR1 DFQATT and CDR2 SNEGSKA (reference sequence). The CDR3 runs to 14 residues. The CDR3 protein is CSALDLAGSYEQYF. CDR3 DNA sequence: TGCAGTGCCCTCGACCTAGCGGGCTCCTACGAGCAGTACTTC.

The CDR3 is CASTLFHGRGDNEQFF. DNA of the CDR3: TGTGCCAGCACCCTATTCCATGGGCGGGGGGACAATGAGCAGTTCTTC. The chain carries TRBV7-8 and TRBJ2-1; 8 bases align to TRBD2. The CDR3 is made up of 16 amino acids. With V trimmed by 7 bases and J by 5 bases, 13 bases remained unmatched. Germline V gene lookup returns CDR1 SGHVS and CDR2 FQNEAQ. The full variable domain, its missing parts supplied by reference TRBV7-8 and TRBJ2-1, is GAGVSQSPRYKVAKRGQDVALRCDPISGHVSLFWYQQALGQGPEFLTYFQNEAQLDKSGLPSDRFFAERPEGSVSTLKIQRTQQEDSAVYLCASTLFHGRGDNEQFFGPGTRLTVL.

The rearrangement uses TRBV12-3 or TRBV12-4 and TRBJ1-1; D is undetermined. The CDR3 is made up of 15 amino acids. The V and J ends lost 1 base and 0 bases respectively, with 9 bases between them. The CDR3 DNA follows: TGTGCCAGCAGTTTAGACGACTTAATGAACACTGAAGCTTTCTTT. Protein: CASSLDDLMNTEAFF.

Remarks on this clonotype: Being one base from a much bigger clone, this may be a read error. The chain combines TRBV20-1 with TRBJ1-5; tentatively, D is TRBD1 (5 bases). Germline CDR1 and CDR2: DFQATT and SNEGSKA (reference sequence). The V and J ends lost 3 bases and 0 bases respectively, with 15 bases between them. The CDR3 consists of 16 residues. CDR3 nucleotide sequence: TGCAGTGCTAGGTCCCAGGGCCTCTGTAGCAATCAGCCCCAGCATTTT. Protein product: CSARSQGLCSNQPQHF.

The sample holds a few counts of this clonotype. CDR3 in amino acids: CASSPRRADRYNEQFF. The DNA for the CDR3 is TGTGCCAGCAGCCCGAGAAGGGCGGACAGGTACAATGAGCAGTTCTTC. The chain links TRBV11-3 to TRBJ2-1; 7 nucleotides agree with TRBD1. V gave up 5 bases and J gave up 4 bases; unmatched junction bases: 11. The CDR3 has 16 residues. Germline values: CDR1 SGHNT, CDR2 YENEEA.

This clonotype was found a few times. J is TRBJ2-3 and V is TRBV7-8; a possible D gene is TRBD1 (5 bases). The V end was cut by 4 bases, the J end by 4 bases, with 9 bases between. Germline values: CDR1 SGHVS, CDR2 FQNEAQ. CDR3 length: 13 amino acids. In nucleotides, the CDR3 is TGTGCCAGCAGCTGGGGCGGCCCAGATACGCAGTATTTT. It yields the protein CASSWGGPDTQYF.

This clonotype came up a few times. The genes are TRBV24-1 and TRBJ1-2; 8 positions agree with TRBD1. CDR1 is KGHDR and CDR2 is SFDVKD in the germline V gene. The CDR3 contains 14 residues. With 3 bases clipped from V and 8 bases from J, the junction kept 7 bases outside the gene matches. DNA for the CDR3: TGTGCCACCAGTGATCCCGGACAGGGTGAAGGCTACACCTTC. This encodes CATSDPGQGEGYTF.

The genes are TRBV2 and TRBJ1-1; TRBD1 is a possible D gene (6 bases). Germline V gene data show CDR1 as SNHLY and CDR2 as FYNNEI. The ends were cut back, 9 bases at V and 0 bases at J, with 11 bases in the middle. CDR3 length: 13 amino acids. In DNA, the CDR3 is TGTGCCAGATCGGACAGCTTGAACACTGAAGCTTTCTTT. It is translated as CARSDSLNTEAFF.

The J gene is TRBJ2-6, the V gene TRBV4-2; 8 bases are a match to TRBD1. Germline V lookup: CDR1 LGHNA, CDR2 YNFKEQ. This CDR3 is built from 19 residues. The junction had 13 bases not matched to a gene; V was cut back by 4 bases and J by 2 bases. The CDR3 region is CASSRQGTGSQAGANVLTF. CDR3 in DNA: TGTGCCAGCAGCCGACAAGGGACAGGCTCCCAAGCTGGGGCCAACGTCCTGACTTTC.

Only a few counts were recorded for this clonotype. The V gene is TRBV24-1, the J gene TRBJ2-1, with D possibly matching TRBD2 (6 bases). The germline V and J ends were trimmed by 3 bases and 1 base, with 6 bases remaining between them. Germline V gene sequence: CDR1 KGHDR, CDR2 SFDVKD. The CDR3 extends over 14 amino acids. The CDR3 DNA is TGTGCCACCAGTGATCGGGGGTCCTACAATGAGCAGTTCTTC. Translated, it gives CATSDRGSYNEQFF.

The count of this clonotype is one. The rearrangement joins TRBV7-9 to TRBJ1-1; possibly TRBD1 for D (6 bases). This CDR3 has 13 residues. V shed 5 bases and J shed 12 bases, with 19 bases lying between them. Germline assignment: CDR1 SEHNR and CDR2 FQNEAQ (reference sequence). This CDR3 is CASSPLGGQNTFF. DNA of the CDR3: TGTGCCAGCAGCCCGTTGGGGGGGCAGAATACTTTCTTT.

This clonotype was observed a few times. A junction end diverges from the germline sequence, so it may reflect a read error. The chain employs TRBV24-1 and TRBJ2-1; the D gene could be TRBD1 or TRBD2 (6 bases each). The CDR3 has 14 amino acids. The germline gives CDR1 KGHDR, CDR2 SFDVKD. The CDR3 DNA follows: TGTGCCACCAGTGATCGGGGGCCCTACAATGAGCAGCTCTTC. It translates to CATSDRGPYNEQLF.

As regards this clonotype: This may be a read error, as it is one base from a much larger clone. V usage is TRBV15 and J usage is TRBJ1-1; D ambiguous. This CDR3 is built from 17 residues. Deletions cut 5 bases from V and 1 base from J, with 20 bases between. Germline V gene sequence: CDR1 LNHNV, CDR2 YYDKDF (reference sequence). CDR3 amino acids: CATSAPFTQAGNTEAFF. The CDR3 DNA follows: TGTGCCACCAGCGCCCCGTTTACGCAGGCAGGGAACACTGAAGCTTTCTTT.